This T cell receptor beta chain was identified in a study of blood T cell repertoires in COVID-19. As for the study in general: The United States, Italy and Spain provided the acute and convalescent COVID-19 samples.

This CDR3 region has 15 residues. The V and J ends lost 1 base and 3 bases, in that order; junction bases with no gene match: 3. Per the germline V gene, CDR1 is LNHDA and CDR2 is SQIVND (reference sequence). Those who participated ranged in age from roughly 18 to 89 years and resided in about two dozen US areas. Per the original data handling: Using reference gene primer amplification, nucleated cell counts were estimated. The repertoire was sequenced with immunoSEQ multiplex PCR; TCRdb's copy has only in-frame clones and lacks some. Clone size and the V and J calls come from that table; the DNA yielded D and trimming. The sample shows roughly 400,000 clones, around 90% of them seen only once.

The clonotype comes from a woman between 35 and 50 years old with acute COVID-19. The sequencing input was PBMCs or T cells enriched from blood (not recorded which). V usage is TRBV19 and J usage is TRBJ2-7; TRBD1 agrees at 10 bases. The CDR3 sequence: CASSIGTGGIYEQYF. For the CDR3, the DNA is TGTGCCAGTAGTATAGGGACAGGGGGGATCTACGAGCAGTACTTC.